This TCR beta chain comes out of a study of CD8+ T cells in alopecia areata. This clone has just a few counts. This sample's treatment: oral pan-JAK inhibitor, 5-10 mg twice daily. Per the germline V gene, CDR1 is SNHLY and CDR2 is FYNNEI. V shed 6 bases and J shed 5 bases, with 10 bases lying between them. The CDR3 is 12 residues long. cDNA serving as the sequencing template came from extracted, reverse transcribed RNA. Here immunoSEQ multiplex PCR was the method, and the copy in TCRdb shows in-frame clones only, minus some. The sample holds roughly 230,000 clones, roughly 40% seen once. The sequenced sample was CD4+ T cells sorted from blood, obtained around week 36, from a patient treated with tofacitinib. The J gene is TRBJ1-1, the V gene TRBV2, with a tentative D call TRBD1 (5 bases). The receptor comes from a human donor with alopecia areata. CDR3 protein: CASSGGGTEAFF. The CDR3 DNA is TGTGCCAGCAGCGGGGGAGGGACTGAAGCTTTCTTT.